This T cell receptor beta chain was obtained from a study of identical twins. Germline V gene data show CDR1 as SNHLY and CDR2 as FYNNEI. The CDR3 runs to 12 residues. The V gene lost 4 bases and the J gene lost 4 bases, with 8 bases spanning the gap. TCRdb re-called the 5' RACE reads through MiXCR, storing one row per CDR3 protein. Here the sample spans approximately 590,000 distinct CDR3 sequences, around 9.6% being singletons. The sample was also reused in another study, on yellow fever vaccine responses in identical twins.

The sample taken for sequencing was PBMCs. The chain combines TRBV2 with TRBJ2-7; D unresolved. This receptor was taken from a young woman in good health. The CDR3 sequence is CASSVSEYEQYF. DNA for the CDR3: TGTGCCAGCAGTGTTTCGGAATACGAGCAGTACTTC.